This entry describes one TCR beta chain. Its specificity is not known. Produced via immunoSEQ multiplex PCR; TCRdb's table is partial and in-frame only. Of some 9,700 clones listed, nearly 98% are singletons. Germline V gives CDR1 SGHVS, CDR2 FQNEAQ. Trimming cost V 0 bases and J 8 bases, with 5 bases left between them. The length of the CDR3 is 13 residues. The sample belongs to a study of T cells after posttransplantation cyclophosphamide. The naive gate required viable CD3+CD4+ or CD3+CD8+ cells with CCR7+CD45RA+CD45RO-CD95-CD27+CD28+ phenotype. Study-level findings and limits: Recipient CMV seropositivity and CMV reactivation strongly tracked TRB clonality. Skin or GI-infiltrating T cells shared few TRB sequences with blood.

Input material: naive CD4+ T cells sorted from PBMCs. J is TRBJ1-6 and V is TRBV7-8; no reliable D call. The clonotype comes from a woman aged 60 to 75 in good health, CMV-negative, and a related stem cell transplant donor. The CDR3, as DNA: TGTGCCAGCAGCTTAGCTCCGGATTCACCCCTCCACTTT. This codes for CASSLAPDSPLHF. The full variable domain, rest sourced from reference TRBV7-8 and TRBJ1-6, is GAGVSQSPRYKVAKRGQDVALRCDPISGHVSLFWYQQALGQGPEFLTYFQNEAQLDKSGLPSDRFFAERPEGSVSTLKIQRTQQEDSAVYLCASSLAPDSPLHFGNGTRLTVT.